Following are 9 T cell receptor beta chains from one sample sequenced in a study of T cell responses to AZD1222 COVID-19 vaccine. The table came from immunoSEQ multiplex PCR; TCRdb's copy has only in-frame clones and leaves some out. The table records about 120,000 clones, around 85% of them present only once. The sample consisted of peripheral blood, taken on day 0 of MenACWY control vaccination. The receptors derive from an adult in good health.

This clone showed up just once. The V and J genes are TRBV4-2 and TRBJ2-5; weak D call: TRBD1 (7 bases). This CDR3 is 16 amino acids long. V lost 0 bases to trimming and J lost 2 bases, with 13 bases between them. CDR1 and CDR2 from the germline V gene are LGHNA and YNFKEQ. The CDR3 loop reads CASSQDGGGQQETQYF. DNA of the CDR3: TGTGCCAGCAGCCAAGATGGAGGGGGACAGCAAGAGACCCAGTACTTC.

The chain combines TRBV20-1 with TRBJ1-2, with D unclear. Germline V gene lookup returns CDR1 DFQATT and CDR2 SNEGSKA (reference sequence). This CDR3 region has 10 residues. V gave up 8 bases and J gave up 4 bases, with 8 bases separating them. CDR3 bases: TGCAGTCCCAACAGCTATGGCTACACCTTC. It specifies CSPNSYGYTF.

This sequence joins TRBV7-9 and TRBJ1-3; no reliable D call. This CDR3 has 14 amino acids. V was trimmed by 7 bases and J by 0 bases, leaving 10 bases between them. The germline V gene has CDR1 SEHNR and CDR2 FQNEAQ (reference sequence). The CDR3 loop reads CASTGLYSGNTIYF. CDR3 DNA: TGTGCCAGCACCGGCCTTTACTCTGGAAACACCATATATTTT.

This rearrangement joins TRBV5-4 to TRBJ1-3; D remains ambiguous. V was shortened by 0 bases and J by 0 bases, with 13 bases between the two germline ends. This CDR3 comprises 17 residues. Germline V gene lookup returns CDR1 SGHNT and CDR2 YYREEE (reference sequence). The CDR3 region is CASSLDPMLPSGNTIYF. The DNA of the CDR3 is TGTGCCAGCAGCTTGGACCCGATGCTACCCTCTGGAAACACCATATATTTT.

The chain uses TRBV28 and TRBJ1-2, with a possible D match to TRBD1 (5 bases). This CDR3 comprises 13 residues. The germline V and J ends were trimmed by 6 bases and 1 base, with 9 bases remaining between them. Germline CDR1 MDHEN, CDR2 SYDVKM. CDR3 loop: CASRTVLNYGYTF. In DNA, the CDR3 is TGTGCCAGCAGGACAGTACTTAACTATGGCTACACCTTC.

This sequence joins TRBV20-1 and TRBJ2-2; no clear D. Germline V gene lookup returns CDR1 DFQATT and CDR2 SNEGSKA (reference sequence). Trimming left V 3 bases short and J 4 bases short, with 6 bases between. The CDR3 consists of 12 residues. This CDR3 reads CSASGITGELFF. CDR3 sequence (DNA): TGCAGTGCTAGTGGGATCACCGGGGAGCTGTTTTTT.

This clone was recorded a few times. The rearrangement uses TRBV30 and TRBJ1-6, with TRBD1 as a possible D gene (5 bases). V lost 2 bases, J lost 4 bases, and 9 bases lay in between. This CDR3 region has 14 residues. Germline V lookup: CDR1 GTSNPN, CDR2 SVGIG (reference sequence). The CDR3 DNA follows: TGTGCCTGGAGTATAGGGACTTATAATTCACCCCTCCACTTT. It encodes CAWSIGTYNSPLHF.

The rearrangement links TRBV5-5 to TRBJ2-3; 12 nucleotides agree with TRBD2. This CDR3 comprises 16 residues. V gave up 5 bases and J gave up 1 base; unmatched junction bases: 5. The germline CDR1 and CDR2 sequences are SGHKS and YYEKEE (reference sequence). The CDR3 DNA sequence: TGTGCCAGCAGGGTCCGGACTAGCGGGGGCACAGATACGCAGTATTTT. Protein sequence: CASRVRTSGGTDTQYF.

This clone was counted a few times. The V and J genes are TRBV2 and TRBJ2-7; D is undetermined. Looked up from germline, CDR1 is SNHLY and CDR2 is FYNNEI. This CDR3 region has 13 residues. V lost 3 bases to trimming and J lost 0 bases, with 6 bases between them. The CDR3 loop reads CASSDMSSYEQYF. The CDR3 DNA is TGTGCCAGCAGTGACATGAGCTCCTACGAGCAGTACTTC.